Following are 18 T cell receptor beta chains from one sample sequenced in a study of T cell repertoires in cytomegalovirus infection. For these TCRs, the target antigens are not known. One entry per CDR3 protein results from TCRdb running MiXCR on the reads. This sample has hundreds of thousands of distinct CDR3 sequences; 33% occur once, and the top ten carry over 15%. The source was cultured PBMCs, collected from culture after CMV antigen stimulation. These receptors were collected from a human donor in good health (CMV status not recorded). Some clones in this sample may be carry-over from other donors' samples.

J is TRBJ2-5 and V is TRBV2; D not resolved. The germline CDR1 and CDR2 sequences are SNHLY and FYNNEI. The CDR3 covers 14 residues. V was trimmed by 4 bases and J by 4 bases, leaving 13 bases between them. In nucleotides, the CDR3 is TGTGCCAGCAGTGTTGCCCTGGGCGGAGAGACCCAGTACTTC. It is translated as CASSVALGGETQYF.

The rearrangement links TRBV12-5 to TRBJ2-7; D not certain. CDR3 length: 9 residues. Germline V lookup: CDR1 LGHNT, CDR2 FRNRAP. V lost 9 bases to trimming and J lost 3 bases, with 3 bases between them. The CDR3 DNA reads as TGTGCTAGGAGCTACGAGCAGTACTTC. This encodes CARSYEQYF.

The chain recombines TRBV7-6 with TRBJ2-2; possibly TRBD1 for D (6 bases). Germline V CDR1 and CDR2: SGHVS, FNYEAQ. The V and J ends lost 6 bases and 7 bases respectively, with 15 bases between them. This CDR3 contains 14 residues. The DNA of the CDR3 is TGTGCCAGCAGTCAACAGGGTTCCTACGGGGAGCTGTTTTTT. This translates into CASSQQGSYGELFF.

The chain has TRBV7-2 and TRBJ1-3; 7 bases agree with TRBD1. Germline V gene data show CDR1 as SGHTA and CDR2 as FQGNSA. With 2 bases clipped from V and 2 bases from J, the junction kept 0 bases outside the gene matches. The CDR3 contains 14 residues. CDR3 loop: CASSLRGPGNTIYF. The CDR3 region has the DNA TGTGCCAGCAGCTTAAGGGGGCCTGGAAACACCATATATTTT.

On this clonotype: Since the CDR3 does not end with the conserved phenylalanine or tryptophan, this likely comes from a read error. The chain uses TRBV7-6 and TRBJ1-5; D may be TRBD1 (6 bases). Between the trimmed V and J ends, which lost 5 bases and 2 bases, there was a span of 16 bases. This CDR3 spans 16 amino acids. From germline, CDR1 is SGHVS and CDR2 FNYEAQ. The CDR3 coding sequence is TGTGCCAGCAGCCGCCTAAACAGGGAGCGCAATCAGCCCCAGCATGTG. This codes for CASSRLNRERNQPQHV.

This chain links TRBV19 with TRBJ2-7; D gene uncertain. The CDR3 spans 16 residues. Germline loops: CDR1 LNHDA, CDR2 SQIVND (reference sequence). Trimming took 3 bases from V and 0 from J, leaving 15 bases between them. The CDR3 nucleotides read TGTGCCAGTAGTATTGAGTTTTTTGCAAGCTCCTACGAGCAGTACTTC. Protein sequence: CASSIEFFASSYEQYF.

This clonotype showed up just a few times. The chain uses TRBV12-3 or TRBV12-4 and TRBJ2-1; possible D gene TRBD2, 6 bases. CDR3 size: 16 residues. V was trimmed by 7 bases and J by 5 bases, leaving 21 bases between them. This CDR3 is CASKLRRDALHNEQFF. The CDR3, as DNA: TGTGCCAGCAAACTTAGGCGGGATGCTCTACACAATGAGCAGTTCTTC.

This clonotype has ten or more counts. The chain employs TRBV12-3 or TRBV12-4 and TRBJ2-1; D is possibly TRBD2 (6 bases). There are 14 residues in the CDR3. The ends were cut back, 5 bases at V and 8 bases at J, with 16 bases in the middle. The CDR3 sequence is CASSVGLSSDEQFF. For the CDR3, the DNA is TGTGCCAGCAGTGTGGGACTTTCTTCGGATGAGCAGTTCTTC.

The chain employs TRBV20-1 and TRBJ2-5, with 7 bases that match TRBD2. The CDR3 consists of 18 residues. CDR1 and CDR2 (germline): DFQATT, SNEGSKA (reference sequence). With 0 bases clipped from V and 5 bases from J, the junction kept 18 bases outside the gene matches. CDR3: CSARDGAERDFFQETQYF. The CDR3 DNA sequence: TGCAGTGCTAGAGATGGGGCCGAGCGGGATTTTTTCCAGGAGACCCAGTACTTC.

Only a few counts were recorded for this clonotype. V usage is TRBV7-2 and J usage is TRBJ1-1, with 7 bases that match TRBD1. This CDR3 spans 14 amino acids. V was clipped by 4 bases and J by 4 bases; unmatched bases: 6. Germline CDR1 SGHTA, CDR2 FQGNSA. The CDR3 region is CASSSIPGGTEAFF. CDR3 nucleotide sequence: TGTGCCAGCAGCTCCATTCCAGGGGGCACTGAAGCTTTCTTT.

This clonotype appeared a single time. The rearrangement uses TRBV6-1 and TRBJ2-1; 8 bases are shared with TRBD2. The CDR3 covers 17 residues. The V and J ends lost 3 bases and 8 bases, in that order; junction bases with no gene match: 15. The V gene's germline CDR1 is MNHNS and CDR2 SASEGT. CDR3 amino acids: CASSDGTPLAGVDEQFF. The CDR3 DNA sequence: TGTGCCAGCAGTGACGGGACCCCGCTAGCGGGTGTAGATGAGCAGTTCTTC.

Here the CDR3 DNA reads TGTGCCATCAGTGAGTCGAAGAGGGGTGCCCCTGGCGCCTACGAGCAGTACTTC. Translation gives CAISESKRGAPGAYEQYF. The chain employs TRBV10-3 and TRBJ2-7; D could derive from TRBD1 or TRBD2 (5 bases each). The CDR3 covers 18 residues. Per germline, CDR1 ENHRY and CDR2 SYGVKD. The V and J ends lost 0 bases and 2 bases respectively, with 20 bases between them.

The V and J genes are TRBV7-8 and TRBJ1-4, with D unclear. Germline assignment: CDR1 SGHVS and CDR2 FQNEAQ. Between the trimmed V and J ends, which lost 3 bases and 1 base, there was a span of 12 bases. This CDR3 is built from 16 residues. CDR3 loop: CASSFPRGRTNEKLFF. The CDR3 DNA reads TGTGCCAGCAGCTTCCCGCGTGGGCGAACTAATGAAAAACTGTTTTTT.

This sequence joins TRBV7-6 and TRBJ1-3; a possible D gene is TRBD1 (5 bases). Germline loops: CDR1 SGHVS, CDR2 FNYEAQ. The ends were cut back, 3 bases at V and 0 bases at J, with 12 bases in the middle. This CDR3 contains 16 residues. The CDR3 here is CASSLGLPSSGNTIYF. Here the CDR3 DNA reads TGTGCCAGCAGCTTGGGGCTTCCCAGCTCTGGAAACACCATATATTTT.

In nucleotides, the CDR3 is TGTGCCACCAGCAGAGACAGGGGGCTCCTTCAAGAGACCCAGTACTTC. It encodes CATSRDRGLLQETQYF. This rearrangement joins TRBV15 to TRBJ2-5, with 8 bases aligning to TRBD1. Germline CDR1 reads LNHNV; CDR2 reads YYDKDF (reference sequence). The CDR3 runs to 16 residues. With 0 bases clipped from V and 2 bases from J, the junction kept 5 bases outside the gene matches.

The V and J genes are TRBV6-1 and TRBJ1-1; no clear D. The CDR3 totals 14 residues. Trimming stripped 6 bases from V and 0 bases from J, with 11 bases between. The germline CDR1 and CDR2 sequences are MNHNS and SASEGT. CDR3 DNA: TGTGCCAGCAGCAAGAACGGGGTGAACACTGAAGCTTTCTTT. This sequence encodes CASSKNGVNTEAFF.

This clonotype was observed a few times. The genes are TRBV7-2 and TRBJ2-1, with D perhaps given as TRBD1 or TRBD2 (5 bases each). V lost 0 bases and J lost 2, with 8 bases in between. Germline V gives CDR1 SGHTA, CDR2 FQGNSA. The CDR3 has 15 residues. This CDR3 reads CASSLALGAYNEQFF. In nucleotides, the CDR3 is TGTGCCAGCAGCTTAGCTTTGGGGGCCTACAATGAGCAGTTCTTC.

A few counts support this clonotype. The gene calls are TRBV6-2 or TRBV6-3 and TRBJ1-1; 11 bases are a match to TRBD1. CDR1 MNHEY and CDR2 SVGEGT come from the germline V gene. This CDR3 has 14 residues. Unmatched junction bases numbered 5, after V lost 6 bases and J lost 5 bases. The CDR3 nucleotides are TGTGCCAGCAGGCGGACAGGGGGCGATACTGAAGCTTTCTTT. Residues: CASRRTGGDTEAFF.